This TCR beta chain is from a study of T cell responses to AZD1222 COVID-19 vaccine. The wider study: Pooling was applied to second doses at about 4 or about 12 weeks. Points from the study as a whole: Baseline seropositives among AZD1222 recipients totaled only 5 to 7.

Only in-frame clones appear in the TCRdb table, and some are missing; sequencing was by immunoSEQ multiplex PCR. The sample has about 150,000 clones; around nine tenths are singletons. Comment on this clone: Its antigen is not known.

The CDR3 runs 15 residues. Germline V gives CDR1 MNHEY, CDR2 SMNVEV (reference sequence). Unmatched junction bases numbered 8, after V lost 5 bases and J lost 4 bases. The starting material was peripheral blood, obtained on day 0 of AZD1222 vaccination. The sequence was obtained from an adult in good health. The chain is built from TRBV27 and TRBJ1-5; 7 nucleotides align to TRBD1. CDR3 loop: CASSKDRAGNQPQHF. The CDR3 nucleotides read TGTGCCAGCAGTAAAGACAGGGCGGGGAATCAGCCCCAGCATTTT.